This TCR beta chain was observed in a study of T cells in Graves' hyperthyroidism and ophthalmopathy. V dropped 7 bases and J dropped 5; count of bases not matched to a gene: 10. The CDR3 contains 14 residues. Notes on the study in general: Ophthalmopathy onset followed model prediction by a median about seven months. Researchers found most expanded thyroid clonotypes above 0.001 in blood as well.

This clonotype has a count of ten or more. Antigen specificity is unknown. Amplified TCR beta CDR3 regions came from RNA transcripts. HTBI primers were the set used in a first-round RT-PCR of the TCR CDR3. One entry per CDR3 protein results from TCRdb running MiXCR on the multiplex PCR reads. In the table there are 550,000 to 850,000 distinct CDR3 sequences, under 20% of which are singletons. Patients between 18 and 65 years old had hyperthyroidism, newly diagnosed and lasting under 2 months. Patients having uncontrolled infection, another autoimmune disease, pregnancy or lactation were not included. This clonotype originated in a woman aged 45 to 65 with Graves' hyperthyroidism that later progressed to Graves' ophthalmopathy. The genes are TRBV12-3 or TRBV12-4 and TRBJ1-2; TRBD1 matches at 7 bases. Sequenced sample: blood. The CDR3 DNA follows: TGTGCCAGCACCTTATCCGGGACAGCTTATGGCTACACCTTC. Encoded protein: CASTLSGTAYGYTF.